The 21 T cell receptor beta chains below come from one sample, sequenced in a study of shared clonotypes between healthy human individuals. CD45RO-negative, CCR7-selected cells formed the naive CD8 fraction, which excluded terminally differentiated effector memory CD45RA+ cells. The data were produced by immunoSEQ multiplex PCR, yet TCRdb's version contains in-frame clones alone and is incomplete. This table holds about 1,800,000 clones, over 85% found once. Sample: naive CD8+ T cells sorted from blood. The origin of the receptors is a man between 18 and 35 years old in good health.

This clone was detected only once. This sequence joins TRBV9 and TRBJ1-5; possibly TRBD1 for D (5 bases). V was shortened by 5 bases and J by 0 bases, with 9 bases between the two germline ends. The CDR3 has 14 residues. Germline lookup yields CDR1 SGDLS and CDR2 YYNGEE. This chain's CDR3 is CASSSGGSNQPQHF. Written as DNA, the CDR3 is TGTGCCAGCAGTAGTGGGGGTAGCAATCAGCCCCAGCATTTT.

V and J are TRBV5-6 and TRBJ2-1; tentative D call: TRBD2 (6 bases). Germline CDR1 and CDR2: SGHDT and YYEEEE. This CDR3 is 15 amino acids long. V was clipped by 4 bases and J by 3 bases, with 14 bases between them. The CDR3 loop is CASSRGAGIYNEQFF. Written as DNA, the CDR3 is TGTGCCAGCAGCCGGGGTGCGGGGATCTACAATGAGCAGTTCTTC.

The chain couples TRBV7-2 to TRBJ1-4; D is unclear. The CDR3 is 15 amino acids. Germline V gives CDR1 SGHTA, CDR2 FQGNSA. V dropped 5 bases and J dropped 0 bases, with 10 bases sitting between them. CDR3: CASSPWGATNEKLFF. The CDR3 bases are TGTGCCAGCAGCCCCTGGGGTGCAACTAATGAAAAACTGTTTTTT.

The chain has TRBV7-9 and TRBJ2-5; 11 bases fit TRBD2. The V gene end was trimmed by 5 bases and the J gene end by 3 bases; junction bases not matched to a gene: 8. In germline, CDR1 is SEHNR, CDR2 FQNEAQ (reference sequence). CDR3 length: 16 residues. The CDR3, as DNA: TGTGCCAGCAGCCCACCGGGACTAGCGGAAAAAGAGACCCAGTACTTC. Amino acids: CASSPPGLAEKETQYF. The full variable domain, rest sourced from reference TRBV7-9 and TRBJ2-5, is DTGVSQNPRHKITKRGQNVTFRCDPISEHNRLYWYRQTLGQGPEFLTYFQNEAQLEKSRLLSDRFSAERPKGSFSTLEIQRTEQGDSAMYLCASSPPGLAEKETQYFGPGTRLLVL.

The rearrangement joins TRBV7-9 to TRBJ1-2, with 7 bases that match TRBD1. The CDR3 is 15 amino acids. Germline CDR1 SEHNR, CDR2 FQNEAQ (reference sequence). Trimming removed 2 bases from V and 4 bases from J; junction bases left unmatched: 7. The CDR3 DNA is TGTGCCAGCAGCTTATCCAGGGGGTTGCTCTATGGCTACACCTTC. It yields the protein CASSLSRGLLYGYTF.

The J gene is TRBJ1-5, the V gene TRBV4-1, with 7 bases lining up with TRBD1. Germline lookup yields CDR1 MGHRA and CDR2 YSYEKL. The CDR3 spans 18 residues. J was trimmed by 0 bases and V by 4 bases; bases with no gene match: 12. The CDR3 here is CASSPDGGGVYSNQPQHF. The CDR3 bases are TGCGCCAGCAGCCCCGACGGAGGGGGCGTCTATAGCAATCAGCCCCAGCATTTT.

V is TRBV6-1 and J is TRBJ1-1; D is unclear. Deletions cut 4 bases from V and 3 bases from J, with 9 bases between. Looked up from germline, CDR1 is MNHNS and CDR2 is SASEGT. There are 13 residues in the CDR3. DNA for the CDR3: TGTGCCAGCAGTGCCGGGTCCCACACTGAAGCTTTCTTT. It codes for CASSAGSHTEAFF.

This chain uses TRBV27 with TRBJ1-5, with D tentatively TRBD1 (6 bases). The V and J ends lost 2 bases and 2 bases respectively, with 13 bases between them. In germline, CDR1 is MNHEY, CDR2 SMNVEV (reference sequence). CDR3 size: 16 residues. The CDR3: CASSLAGDGRNQPQHF. CDR3 DNA: TGTGCCAGCAGTTTAGCAGGGGATGGTCGCAATCAGCCCCAGCATTTT.

CDR3 loop: CASSNTGTVTDTQYF. The CDR3 bases are TGCGCCAGCAGCAATACCGGGACAGTCACAGATACGCAGTATTTT. This sequence joins TRBV10-1 and TRBJ2-3; 7 bases are shared with TRBD1. The CDR3 has 15 residues. V lost 6 bases to trimming and J lost 2 bases; unmatched junction nucleotides: 8. Germline assignment: CDR1 WNHNN and CDR2 SYGVQD (reference sequence).

In its sample, this clone was seen a few times. This chain links TRBV7-9 with TRBJ1-6, with D maybe TRBD1 (6 bases). This CDR3 region has 15 residues. CDR1 is SEHNR and CDR2 is FQNEAQ in the germline V gene (reference sequence). The V and J ends lost 5 bases and 6 bases respectively, with 14 bases between them. The CDR3 coding sequence is TGTGCCAGCAGCCCGGGACAAAGGGGTAATTCACCCCTCCACTTT. Encoded protein: CASSPGQRGNSPLHF.

The V call is TRBV7-6, the J call TRBJ1-2; TRBD1 might be the D (5 bases). Germline loops: CDR1 SGHVS, CDR2 FNYEAQ. The CDR3 contains 15 residues. The V and J ends lost 1 base and 8 bases respectively, with 17 bases between them. CDR3 sequence: CASSLEGTGFTGYTF. CDR3 sequence (DNA): TGTGCCAGCAGCTTAGAAGGGACCGGATTTACCGGCTACACCTTC.

The chain recombines TRBV9 with TRBJ1-3, with a possible D match to TRBD1 (5 bases). V lost 3 bases, J lost 2 bases, and 12 bases lay in between. The CDR3 is made up of 15 amino acids. Germline lookup yields CDR1 SGDLS and CDR2 YYNGEE. In nucleotides, the CDR3 is TGTGCCAGCAGCGCTACGGGGGTGGCTGGAAACACCATATATTTT. Its translation is CASSATGVAGNTIYF.

The chain carries TRBV2 and TRBJ1-4; tentatively, D is TRBD1 (5 bases). Trimming removed 1 base from V and 7 bases from J, with 10 bases in between. The CDR3 has 14 residues. Germline V gene sequence: CDR1 SNHLY, CDR2 FYNNEI. The CDR3 DNA follows: TGTGCCAGCAGTGAAGTCGGCAGGGCTGAAAAACTGTTTTTT. Protein: CASSEVGRAEKLFF.

V gene TRBV4-1 combines with J gene TRBJ2-6; D uncertain. The V end lost 1 base, the J end lost 4 bases, and 8 bases lay between the germline ends. CDR3 length: 15 amino acids. The germline CDR1 and CDR2 sequences are MGHRA and YSYEKL. The DNA for the CDR3 is TGCGCCAGCAGCCAAGGGGGTCTGGGGGCCAACGTCCTGACTTTC. This codes for CASSQGGLGANVLTF.

This chain links TRBV13 with TRBJ2-3; 11 nucleotides match TRBD2. The CDR3 consists of 17 residues. Germline V lookup: CDR1 PRHDT, CDR2 FYEKMQ (reference sequence). V lost 2 bases and J lost 2; bases outside the gene matches: 6. DNA for the CDR3: TGTGCCAGCAGCTTACTGTTAGCGGGGGGGTCCACAGATACGCAGTATTTT. Amino acids: CASSLLLAGGSTDTQYF.

V usage is TRBV29-1 and J usage is TRBJ1-2, with TRBD1 as a possible D gene (5 bases). Per germline, CDR1 SQVTM and CDR2 ANQGSEA. This CDR3 is 12 amino acids long. Deletions cut 4 bases from V and 3 bases from J, with 9 bases between. The CDR3 sequence is CSVAGVDYGYTF. The CDR3 DNA is TGCAGCGTTGCGGGGGTTGACTATGGCTACACCTTC.

This chain uses TRBV27 with TRBJ2-7; 8 nucleotides match TRBD1. Germline CDR1 MNHEY, CDR2 SMNVEV (reference sequence). This CDR3 has 14 amino acids. Germline trimming cut 2 bases from V and 3 bases from J; bases unmatched to any gene: 3. CDR3 sequence: CASSLQGAVYEQYF. The DNA for the CDR3 is TGTGCCAGCAGTTTACAGGGGGCTGTCTACGAGCAGTACTTC.

The V and J genes are TRBV10-1 and TRBJ2-5; D gene unclear. Germline V gives CDR1 WNHNN, CDR2 SYGVQD (reference sequence). There are 15 residues in the CDR3. The V end was cut by 0 bases, the J end by 2 bases, with 10 bases between. The DNA for the CDR3 is TGCGCCAGCAGTGAGTCGGCAGGACCTCAAGAGACCCAGTACTTC. Protein sequence: CASSESAGPQETQYF.

Comments on this clone: This sample also contains other DNA sequences that code for the same CDR3. The gene calls are TRBV5-4 and TRBJ2-7; 8 positions match TRBD1. The CDR3 runs to 13 residues. From germline, CDR1 is SGHNT and CDR2 YYREEE (reference sequence). V lost 4 bases, J lost 3 bases, and 3 bases stayed unmatched. CDR3 nucleotide sequence: TGTGCCAGCAGCCTGGACAGGGACTACGAGCAGTACTTC. Encoded protein: CASSLDRDYEQYF.

As for this clone: Other DNA sequences in the sample encode the same CDR3. The chain combines TRBV5-1 with TRBJ2-5; D unclear. The V end lost 0 bases, the J end lost 3 bases, and 6 bases lay between the germline ends. Germline CDR1 SGHRS, CDR2 YFSETQ. There are 13 residues in the CDR3. CDR3 amino acids: CASSLDSEETQYF. CDR3 in DNA: TGCGCCAGCAGCTTGGACAGCGAAGAGACCCAGTACTTC.

The chain is built from TRBV6-6 and TRBJ2-7; TRBD1 agrees at 8 bases. Germline lookup yields CDR1 MNHNY and CDR2 SVGAGI (reference sequence). The CDR3 is 16 amino acids. V was clipped by 2 bases and J by 0 bases; unmatched bases: 6. CDR3 nucleotides: TGTGCCAGCAGTTACCACCCCGACAGGGGCTCCTACGAGCAGTACTTC. This gives the protein CASSYHPDRGSYEQYF.